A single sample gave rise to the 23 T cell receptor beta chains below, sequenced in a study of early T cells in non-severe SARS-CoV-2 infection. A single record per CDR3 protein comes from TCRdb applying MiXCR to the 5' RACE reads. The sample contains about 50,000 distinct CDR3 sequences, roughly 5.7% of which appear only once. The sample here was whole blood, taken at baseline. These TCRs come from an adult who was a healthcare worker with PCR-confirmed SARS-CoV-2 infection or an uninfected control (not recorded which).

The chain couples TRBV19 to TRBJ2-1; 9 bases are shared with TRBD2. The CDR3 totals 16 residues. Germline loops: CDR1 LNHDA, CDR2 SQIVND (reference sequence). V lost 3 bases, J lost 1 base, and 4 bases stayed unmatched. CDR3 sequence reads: CASSISGRRSYNEQFF. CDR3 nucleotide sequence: TGTGCCAGTAGTATCAGCGGGAGGAGATCCTACAATGAGCAGTTCTTC.

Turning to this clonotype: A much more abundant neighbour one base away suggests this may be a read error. CDR3 nucleotides: TGCAGTGCTAGGCTAGGACTAGTGGAACTAGCCAAAAACATTCAGTACTTC. Encoded protein: CSARLGLVELAKNIQYF. The rearrangement joins TRBV20-1 to TRBJ2-4, with 7 positions matching TRBD2. The CDR3 contains 17 residues. V lost 3 bases to trimming and J lost 0 bases; unmatched junction nucleotides: 11. Germline V CDR1 and CDR2: DFQATT, SNEGSKA (reference sequence).

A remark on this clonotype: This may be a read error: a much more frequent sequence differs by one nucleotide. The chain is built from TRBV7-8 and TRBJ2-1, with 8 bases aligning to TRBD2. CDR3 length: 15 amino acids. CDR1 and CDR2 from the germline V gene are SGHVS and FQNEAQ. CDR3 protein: CANSLGGTRNNEQFF. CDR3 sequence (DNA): TGTGCCAACAGCTTAGGGGGGACTAGGAACAATGAGCAGTTCTTC.

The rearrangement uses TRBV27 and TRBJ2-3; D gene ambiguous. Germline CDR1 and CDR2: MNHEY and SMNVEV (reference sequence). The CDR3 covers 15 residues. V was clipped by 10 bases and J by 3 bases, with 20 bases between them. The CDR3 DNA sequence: TGTGCCACCGCAATGACCCTGGGTACTACAGATACGCAGTATTTT. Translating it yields CATAMTLGTTDTQYF.

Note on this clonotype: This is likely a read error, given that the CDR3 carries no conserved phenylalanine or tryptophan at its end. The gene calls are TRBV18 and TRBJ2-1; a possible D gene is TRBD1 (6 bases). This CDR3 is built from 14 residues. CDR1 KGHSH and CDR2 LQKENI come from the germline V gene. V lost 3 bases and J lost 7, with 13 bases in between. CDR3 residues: CASSPRGSRNEQFS. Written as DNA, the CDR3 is TGTGCCAGCTCACCGAGGGGGAGCCGGAATGAGCAGTTCTCC.

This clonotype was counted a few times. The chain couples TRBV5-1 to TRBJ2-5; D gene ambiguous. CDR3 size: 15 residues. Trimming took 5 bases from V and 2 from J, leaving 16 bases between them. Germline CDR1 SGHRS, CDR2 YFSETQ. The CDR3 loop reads CASRPRFSRQETQYF. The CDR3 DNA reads TGCGCCAGCAGACCCCGCTTTAGTCGGCAAGAGACCCAGTACTTC.

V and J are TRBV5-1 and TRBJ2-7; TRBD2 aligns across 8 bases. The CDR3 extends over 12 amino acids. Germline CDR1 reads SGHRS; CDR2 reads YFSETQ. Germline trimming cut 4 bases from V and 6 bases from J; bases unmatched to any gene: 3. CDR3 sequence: CASSPTSAEQYF. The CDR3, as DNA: TGCGCCAGCAGCCCGACTAGCGCCGAGCAGTACTTC.

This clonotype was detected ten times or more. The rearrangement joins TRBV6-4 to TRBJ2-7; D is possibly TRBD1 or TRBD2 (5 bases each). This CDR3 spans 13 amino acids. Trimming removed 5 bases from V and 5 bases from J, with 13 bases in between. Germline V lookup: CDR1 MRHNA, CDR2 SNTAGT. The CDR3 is CASSPGPEDEQYF. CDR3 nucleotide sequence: TGTGCCAGCAGTCCGGGACCAGAGGACGAGCAGTACTTC.

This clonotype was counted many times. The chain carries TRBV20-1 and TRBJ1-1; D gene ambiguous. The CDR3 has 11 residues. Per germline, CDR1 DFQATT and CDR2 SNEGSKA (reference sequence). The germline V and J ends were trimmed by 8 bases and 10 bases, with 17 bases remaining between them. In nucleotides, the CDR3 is TGCAGTCCACATGCTCGTAGGGTAGCTTTCTTT. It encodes CSPHARRVAFF.

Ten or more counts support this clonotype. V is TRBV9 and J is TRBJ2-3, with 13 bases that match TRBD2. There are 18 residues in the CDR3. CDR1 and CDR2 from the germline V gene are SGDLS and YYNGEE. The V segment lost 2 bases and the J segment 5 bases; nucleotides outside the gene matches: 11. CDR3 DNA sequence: TGTGCCAGCAGCGTGACTAGCGGGAGGACCAGATCGGGAGATACGCAGTATTTT. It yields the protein CASSVTSGRTRSGDTQYF.

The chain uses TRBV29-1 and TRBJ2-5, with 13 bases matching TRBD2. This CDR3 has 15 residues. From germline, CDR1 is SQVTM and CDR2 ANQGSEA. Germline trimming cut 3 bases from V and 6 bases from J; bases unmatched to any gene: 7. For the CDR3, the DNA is TGCAGCGTTGAGAAGGGACTAGCGGGAAGACAGACCCAGTACTTC. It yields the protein CSVEKGLAGRQTQYF.

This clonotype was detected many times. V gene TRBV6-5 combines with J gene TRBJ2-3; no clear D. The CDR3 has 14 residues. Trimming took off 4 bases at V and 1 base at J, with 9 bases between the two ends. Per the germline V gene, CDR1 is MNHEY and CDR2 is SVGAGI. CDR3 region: CASSSRTGTDTQYF. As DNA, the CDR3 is TGTGCCAGCAGTTCTCGGACCGGCACAGATACGCAGTATTTT.

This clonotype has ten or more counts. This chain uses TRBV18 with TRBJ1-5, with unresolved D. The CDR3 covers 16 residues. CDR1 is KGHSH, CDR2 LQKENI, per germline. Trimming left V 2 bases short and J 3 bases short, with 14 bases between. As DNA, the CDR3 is TGTGCCAGCTCACCAGGGGTTGGCCCGGTCAATCAGCCCCAGCATTTT. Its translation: CASSPGVGPVNQPQHF.

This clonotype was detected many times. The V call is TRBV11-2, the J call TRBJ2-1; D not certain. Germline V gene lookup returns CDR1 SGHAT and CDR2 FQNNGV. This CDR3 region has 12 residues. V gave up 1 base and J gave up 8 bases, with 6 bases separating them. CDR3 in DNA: TGTGCCAGCAGCTTAGGGGCATATGAGCAGTTCTTC. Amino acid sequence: CASSLGAYEQFF.

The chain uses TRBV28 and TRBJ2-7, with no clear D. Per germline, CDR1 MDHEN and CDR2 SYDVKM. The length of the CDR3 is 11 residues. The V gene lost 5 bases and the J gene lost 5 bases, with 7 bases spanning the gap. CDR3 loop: CASSDLNEQYF. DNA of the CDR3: TGTGCCAGCAGTGACTTGAACGAGCAGTACTTC.

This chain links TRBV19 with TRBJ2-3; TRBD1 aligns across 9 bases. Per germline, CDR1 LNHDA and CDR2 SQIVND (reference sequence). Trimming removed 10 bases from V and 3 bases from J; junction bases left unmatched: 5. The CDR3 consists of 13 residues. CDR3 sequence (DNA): TGTGCCATTTGGGACAGGGTAACAGATACGCAGTATTTT. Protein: CAIWDRVTDTQYF.

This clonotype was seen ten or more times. The chain's CDR3 is CSVSFQGGMNTEAFF. The CDR3 DNA sequence: TGCAGCGTTTCATTCCAGGGTGGCATGAACACTGAAGCTTTCTTT. The chain joins TRBV29-1 to TRBJ1-1; a possible D gene is TRBD1 (5 bases). The CDR3 runs 15 residues. CDR1 and CDR2 from the germline V gene are SQVTM and ANQGSEA. V was clipped by 5 bases and J by 0 bases, with 16 bases between them.

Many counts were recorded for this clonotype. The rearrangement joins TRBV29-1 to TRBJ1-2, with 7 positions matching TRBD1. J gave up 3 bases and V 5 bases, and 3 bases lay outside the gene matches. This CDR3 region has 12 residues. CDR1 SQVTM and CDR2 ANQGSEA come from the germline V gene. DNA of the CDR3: TGCAGCGTTTCTACAGGGGACTATGGCTACACCTTC. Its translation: CSVSTGDYGYTF.

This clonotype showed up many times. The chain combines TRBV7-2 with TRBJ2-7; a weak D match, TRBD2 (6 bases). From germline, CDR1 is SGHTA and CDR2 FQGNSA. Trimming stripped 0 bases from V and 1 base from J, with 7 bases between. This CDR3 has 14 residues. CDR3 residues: CASSLASGSYEQYF. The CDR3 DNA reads TGTGCCAGCAGCTTAGCTAGCGGATCCTACGAGCAGTACTTC.

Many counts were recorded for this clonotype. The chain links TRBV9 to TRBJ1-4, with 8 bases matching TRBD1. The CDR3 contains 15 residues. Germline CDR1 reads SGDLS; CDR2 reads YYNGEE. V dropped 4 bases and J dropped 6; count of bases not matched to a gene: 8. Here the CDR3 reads CASSSRTGMDEKLFF. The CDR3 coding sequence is TGTGCCAGCAGCTCTCGGACAGGGATGGATGAAAAACTGTTTTTT.

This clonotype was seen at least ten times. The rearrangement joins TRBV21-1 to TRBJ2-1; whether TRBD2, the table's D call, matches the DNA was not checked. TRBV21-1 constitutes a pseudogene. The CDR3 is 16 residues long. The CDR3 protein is CASSRGRDSDFNEQFF. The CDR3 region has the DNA TGTGCCAGCAGCAGGGGCCGGGACTCAGACTTCAATGAGCAGTTCTTC.

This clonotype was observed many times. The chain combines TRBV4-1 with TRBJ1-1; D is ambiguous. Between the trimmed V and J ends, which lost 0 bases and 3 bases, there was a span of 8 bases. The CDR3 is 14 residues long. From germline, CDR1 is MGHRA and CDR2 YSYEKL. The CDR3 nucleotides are TGCGCCAGCAGCCAAGACCTCCAGGACACTGAAGCTTTCTTT. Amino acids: CASSQDLQDTEAFF.

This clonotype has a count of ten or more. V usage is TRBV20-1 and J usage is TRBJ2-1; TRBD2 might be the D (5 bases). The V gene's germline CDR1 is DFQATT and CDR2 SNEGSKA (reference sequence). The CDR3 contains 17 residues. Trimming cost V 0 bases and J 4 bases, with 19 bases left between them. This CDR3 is CSARDYRTERSYNEQFF. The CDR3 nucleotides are TGCAGTGCTAGAGATTACCGGACCGAGCGGTCTTACAATGAGCAGTTCTTC.